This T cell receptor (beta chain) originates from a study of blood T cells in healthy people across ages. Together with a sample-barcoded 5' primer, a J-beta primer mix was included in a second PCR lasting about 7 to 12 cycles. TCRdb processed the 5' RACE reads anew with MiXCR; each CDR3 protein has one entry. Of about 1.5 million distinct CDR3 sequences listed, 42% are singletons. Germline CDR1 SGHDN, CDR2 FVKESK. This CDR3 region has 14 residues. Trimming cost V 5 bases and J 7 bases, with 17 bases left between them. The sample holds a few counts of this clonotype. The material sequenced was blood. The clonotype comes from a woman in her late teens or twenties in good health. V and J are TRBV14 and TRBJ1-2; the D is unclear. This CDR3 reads CASSAGRGSVGYTF. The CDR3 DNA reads TGTGCCAGCAGCGCTGGACGGGGATCGGTTGGCTACACCTTC.